Sequencing of this TCR beta chain was carried out in a study of OX40 agonist ivuxolimab in advanced cancers. Across the whole study: Patients were treated with ivuxolimab, an agonistic anti-OX40 (CD134) antibody.

Clones were read by immunoSEQ multiplex PCR, and TCRdb kept only the in-frame ones, dropping some. Of some 60,000 clones in the sample, under 90% are singletons; the top ten hold approximately 2%. Germline V CDR1 and CDR2: MNHNS, SASEGT. The CDR3 consists of 14 residues. Losses at the gene ends were 6 bases for V and 4 bases for J; bases not matched to a gene: 7. The chain is built from TRBV6-1 and TRBJ1-1; 8 bases align to TRBD1. The source of this sequence is an adult with an advanced solid tumor such as melanoma, head and neck, liver or kidney cancer. Sequenced material: CD4+ or CD8+ T cells sorted from blood, taken in a trial of the OX40 agonist ivuxolimab. Here the CDR3 reads CASRDTGGVTEAFF. CDR3 bases: TGTGCCAGCAGGGATACAGGGGGTGTCACTGAAGCTTTCTTT.